The rows below give T cell receptor beta chains drawn from one sample of a study of T cell changes during pregnancy in multiple sclerosis. TCRdb's copy holds only in-frame clones and misses some; the assay was immunoSEQ multiplex PCR. The repertoire has 65,000 to 80,000 clones, roughly 91% of them found once; the top ten carry more than 0.9%. The sample here was peripheral blood, taken in the first trimester of pregnancy. All receptors come from a female donor with multiple sclerosis, enrolled in a pregnancy study. The CDR3 runs from the conserved cysteine through the conserved F or W. Fields, in order: CDR3 protein, J gene, V gene.

CDR3aa: CASRSQGASYEQYF
j_gene: TRBJ2-7
v_gene: TRBV6-5

CDR3aa: CATSRTVLLQETQYF
j_gene: TRBJ2-5
v_gene: TRBV15

CDR3aa: CASSLSTGQNYNEQFF
j_gene: TRBJ2-1
v_gene: TRBV7-6

CDR3aa: CASSLYRGSYEQYF
j_gene: TRBJ2-7
v_gene: TRBV5-1

CDR3aa: CASSFTGSGGYTF
j_gene: TRBJ1-2
v_gene: TRBV19

CDR3aa: CASSLTSLSDTQYF
j_gene: TRBJ2-3
v_gene: TRBV7-3

CDR3aa: CASSPTSGQETQYF
j_gene: TRBJ2-5
v_gene: TRBV18

CDR3aa: CASSIRGGERYNEQFF
j_gene: TRBJ2-1
v_gene: TRBV19

CDR3aa: CASSSGAGGPTDTQYF
j_gene: TRBJ2-3
v_gene: TRBV11-2

CDR3aa: CASSFGRRGPYNEQFF
j_gene: TRBJ2-1
v_gene: TRBV27

CDR3aa: CASTLTGTVNYGYTF
j_gene: TRBJ1-2
v_gene: TRBV7-8

CDR3aa: CASSLGTGPNEQYF
j_gene: TRBJ2-7
v_gene: TRBV27

CDR3aa: CASSKGQPETFNYGYTF
j_gene: TRBJ1-2
v_gene: TRBV21-1

CDR3aa: CASSRTSGADTDTQYF
j_gene: TRBJ2-3
v_gene: TRBV2

CDR3aa: CASSPLAGRSYEQYF
j_gene: TRBJ2-7
v_gene: TRBV18

CDR3aa: CASSSRQGLQHF
j_gene: TRBJ1-5
v_gene: TRBV19

CDR3aa: CASRAGTSGGYEQFF
j_gene: TRBJ2-1
v_gene: TRBV6-1

CDR3aa: CASSLDRNYEQYF
j_gene: TRBJ2-7
v_gene: TRBV19

CDR3aa: CASSPPGQPNEKLFF
j_gene: TRBJ1-4
v_gene: TRBV18

CDR3aa: CAIADRSNQETQYF
j_gene: TRBJ2-5
v_gene: TRBV6-5

CDR3aa: CAGTGESTDTQYF
j_gene: TRBJ2-3
v_gene: TRBV2

CDR3aa: CASTLMGTSGTDTQYF
j_gene: TRBJ2-3
v_gene: TRBV19

CDR3aa: CASSLNRRANYGYTF
j_gene: TRBJ1-2
v_gene: TRBV6-5

CDR3aa: CASSSNTLPGELFF
j_gene: TRBJ2-2
v_gene: TRBV5-1

CDR3aa: CAIRHGLERSEQYF
j_gene: TRBJ2-7
v_gene: TRBV10-3

CDR3aa: CASSYSRGRGYEQYF
j_gene: TRBJ2-7
v_gene: TRBV6-5

CDR3aa: CASSQDGPGGAPEQYF
j_gene: TRBJ2-7
v_gene: TRBV4-2

CDR3aa: CASSQDLRETDTQYF
j_gene: TRBJ2-3
v_gene: TRBV4-1

CDR3aa: CASSRRLAGYEQYF
j_gene: TRBJ2-7
v_gene: TRBV7-9

CDR3aa: CASSSGTGVVVRNTEAFF
j_gene: TRBJ1-1
v_gene: TRBV27

CDR3aa: CASSQVSTGSYGYTF
j_gene: TRBJ1-2
v_gene: TRBV4-1

CDR3aa: CASSPLQAGGYNTGELFF
j_gene: TRBJ2-2
v_gene: TRBV5-8

CDR3aa: CASSPSQLAGAGGEQFF
j_gene: TRBJ2-1
v_gene: TRBV4-2

CDR3aa: CASSMTGGLTEAFF
j_gene: TRBJ1-1
v_gene: TRBV11-2

CDR3aa: CASSRGALTDTQYF
j_gene: TRBJ2-3
v_gene: TRBV9

CDR3aa: CASSSPDRGKYEQYF
j_gene: TRBJ2-7
v_gene: TRBV7-2

CDR3aa: CASSFLGLGQGRETQYF
j_gene: TRBJ2-5
v_gene: TRBV7-2

CDR3aa: CASSLGQGSDEQYF
j_gene: TRBJ2-7
v_gene: TRBV11-2

CDR3aa: CASSAGGGKQFF
j_gene: TRBJ2-1
v_gene: TRBV7-6

CDR3aa: CASSYSGGRIEPQHF
j_gene: TRBJ1-5
v_gene: TRBV6-5

CDR3aa: CASSLRAAGAGTEAFF
j_gene: TRBJ1-1
v_gene: TRBV7-3

CDR3aa: CASSRGDSNQPQHF
j_gene: TRBJ1-5
v_gene: TRBV2

CDR3aa: CASSFSGHTEAFF
j_gene: TRBJ1-1
v_gene: TRBV5-1

CDR3aa: CASSLAAGSTYEQYF
j_gene: TRBJ2-7
v_gene: TRBV5-1

CDR3aa: CASSRTGGTDTQYF
j_gene: TRBJ2-3
v_gene: TRBV7-2

CDR3aa: CASSQREGLEQYF
j_gene: TRBJ2-7
v_gene: TRBV25-1

CDR3aa: CASSPPYSSTDTQYF
j_gene: TRBJ2-3
v_gene: TRBV18

CDR3aa: CASSARGYNEQFF
j_gene: TRBJ2-1
v_gene: TRBV6-6

CDR3aa: CASSRRLGGPLETQYF
j_gene: TRBJ2-5
v_gene: TRBV7-2

CDR3aa: CAISEFSGASYEQYF
j_gene: TRBJ2-7
v_gene: TRBV10-3

CDR3aa: CASSQRSGVGYNEQFF
j_gene: TRBJ2-1
v_gene: TRBV4-2

CDR3aa: CASSQSAVSNQPQHF
j_gene: TRBJ1-5
v_gene: TRBV16

CDR3aa: CASSEAVRREQYF
j_gene: TRBJ2-7
v_gene: TRBV2

CDR3aa: CASTPLVGGNEKLFF
j_gene: TRBJ1-4
v_gene: TRBV7-9

CDR3aa: CASSKTGKMNTEAFF
j_gene: TRBJ1-1
v_gene: TRBV28

CDR3aa: CAWSSIRAGGANVLTF
j_gene: TRBJ2-6
v_gene: TRBV30

CDR3aa: CASSREWAVENQPQHF
j_gene: TRBJ1-5
v_gene: TRBV7-2

CDR3aa: CASSQPGTGNTEAFF
j_gene: TRBJ1-1
v_gene: TRBV19

CDR3aa: CASSEAGVNYGYTF
j_gene: TRBJ1-2
v_gene: TRBV25-1

CDR3aa: CASSLGPDTVPDTQYF
j_gene: TRBJ2-3
v_gene: TRBV5-1